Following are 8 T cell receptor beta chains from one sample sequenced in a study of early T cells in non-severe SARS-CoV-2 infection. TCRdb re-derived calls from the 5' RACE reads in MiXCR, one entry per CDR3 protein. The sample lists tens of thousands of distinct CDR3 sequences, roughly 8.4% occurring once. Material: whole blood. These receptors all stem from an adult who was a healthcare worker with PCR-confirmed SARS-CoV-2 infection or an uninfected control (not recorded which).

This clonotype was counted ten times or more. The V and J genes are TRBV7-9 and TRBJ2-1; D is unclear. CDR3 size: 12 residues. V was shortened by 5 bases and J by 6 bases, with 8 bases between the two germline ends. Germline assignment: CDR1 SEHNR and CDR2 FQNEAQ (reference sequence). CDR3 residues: CASSPLANEQFF. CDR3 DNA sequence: TGTGCCAGCAGCCCTCTGGCCAATGAGCAGTTCTTC.

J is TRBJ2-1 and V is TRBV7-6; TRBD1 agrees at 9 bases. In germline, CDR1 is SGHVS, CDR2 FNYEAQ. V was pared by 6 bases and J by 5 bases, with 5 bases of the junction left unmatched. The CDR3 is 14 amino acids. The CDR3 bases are TGTGCCAGCAGTCTCGGGACAGGGCACAATGAGCAGTTCTTC. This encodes CASSLGTGHNEQFF.

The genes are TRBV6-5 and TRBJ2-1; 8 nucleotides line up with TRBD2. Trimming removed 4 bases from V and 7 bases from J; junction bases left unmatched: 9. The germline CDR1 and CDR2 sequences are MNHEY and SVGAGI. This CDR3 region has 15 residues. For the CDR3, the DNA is TGTGCCAGCAGTTCCACCGGGACTAGAAGGAATGAGCAGTTCTTC. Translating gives CASSSTGTRRNEQFF.

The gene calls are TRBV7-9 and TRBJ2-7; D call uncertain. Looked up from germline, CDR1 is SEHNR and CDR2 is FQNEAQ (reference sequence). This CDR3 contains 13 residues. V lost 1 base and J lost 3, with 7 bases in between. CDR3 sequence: CASSLEPNYEQYF. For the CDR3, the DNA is TGTGCCAGCAGCTTAGAACCGAACTACGAGCAGTACTTC.

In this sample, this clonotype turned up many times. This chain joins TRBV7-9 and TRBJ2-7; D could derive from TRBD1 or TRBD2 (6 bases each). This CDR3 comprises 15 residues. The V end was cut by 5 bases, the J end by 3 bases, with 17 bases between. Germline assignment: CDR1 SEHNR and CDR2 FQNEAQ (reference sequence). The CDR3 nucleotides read TGTGCCAGCAGCCTTTGGACCCGGGGGCTCTACGAGCAGTACTTC. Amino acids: CASSLWTRGLYEQYF.

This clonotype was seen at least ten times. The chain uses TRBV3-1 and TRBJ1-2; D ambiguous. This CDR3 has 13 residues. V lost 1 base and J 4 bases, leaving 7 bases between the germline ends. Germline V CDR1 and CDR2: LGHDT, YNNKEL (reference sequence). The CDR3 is CASSQGPRYGYTF. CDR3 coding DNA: TGTGCCAGCAGCCAAGGACCGCGCTATGGCTACACCTTC.

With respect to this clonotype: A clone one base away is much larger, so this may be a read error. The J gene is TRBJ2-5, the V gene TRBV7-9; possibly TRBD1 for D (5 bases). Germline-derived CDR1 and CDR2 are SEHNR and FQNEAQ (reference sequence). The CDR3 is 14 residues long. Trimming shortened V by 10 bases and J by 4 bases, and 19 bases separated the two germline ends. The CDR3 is CANRKEDRGETQYF. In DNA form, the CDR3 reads TGTGCCAACAGAAAAGAAGATAGGGGAGAGACCCAGTACTTC.

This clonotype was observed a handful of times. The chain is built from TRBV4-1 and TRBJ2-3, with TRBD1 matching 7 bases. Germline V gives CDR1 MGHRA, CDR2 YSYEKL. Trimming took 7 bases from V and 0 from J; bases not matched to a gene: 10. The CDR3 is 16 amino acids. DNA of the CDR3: TGCGCCAGCACTCCCGGGACAGCGATTAGCACAGATACGCAGTATTTT. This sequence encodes CASTPGTAISTDTQYF.